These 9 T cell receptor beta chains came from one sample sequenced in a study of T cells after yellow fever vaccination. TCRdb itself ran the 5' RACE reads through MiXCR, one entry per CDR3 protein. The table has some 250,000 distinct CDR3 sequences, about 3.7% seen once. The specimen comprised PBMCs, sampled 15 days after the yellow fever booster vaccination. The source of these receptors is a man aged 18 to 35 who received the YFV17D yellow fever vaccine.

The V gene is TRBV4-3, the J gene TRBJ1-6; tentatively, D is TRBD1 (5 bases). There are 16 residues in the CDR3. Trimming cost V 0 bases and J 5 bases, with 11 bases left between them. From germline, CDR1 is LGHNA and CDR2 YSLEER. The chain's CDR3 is CASSQDGASNNSPLHF. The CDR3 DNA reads TGCGCCAGCAGCCAAGACGGGGCCAGCAATAATTCACCCCTCCACTTT.

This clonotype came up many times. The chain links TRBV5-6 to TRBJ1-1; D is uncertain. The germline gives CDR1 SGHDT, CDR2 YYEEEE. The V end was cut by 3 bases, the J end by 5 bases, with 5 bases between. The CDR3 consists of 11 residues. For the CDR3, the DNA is TGTGCCAGCAGCTCGAGGACTGAAGCTTTCTTT. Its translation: CASSSRTEAFF.

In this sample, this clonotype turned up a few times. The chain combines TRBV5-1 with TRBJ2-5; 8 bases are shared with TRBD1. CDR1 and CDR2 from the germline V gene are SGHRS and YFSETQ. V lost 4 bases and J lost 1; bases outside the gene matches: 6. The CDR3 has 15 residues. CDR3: CASSRGQGAQETQYF. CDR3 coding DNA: TGCGCCAGCAGCAGGGGCCAGGGGGCCCAAGAGACCCAGTACTTC. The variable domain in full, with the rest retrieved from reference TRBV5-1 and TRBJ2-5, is KAGVTQTPRYLIKTRGQQVTLSCSPISGHRSVSWYQQTPGQGLQFLFEYFSETQRNKGNFPGRFSGRQFSNSRSEMNVSTLELGDSALYLCASSRGQGAQETQYFGPGTRLLVL.

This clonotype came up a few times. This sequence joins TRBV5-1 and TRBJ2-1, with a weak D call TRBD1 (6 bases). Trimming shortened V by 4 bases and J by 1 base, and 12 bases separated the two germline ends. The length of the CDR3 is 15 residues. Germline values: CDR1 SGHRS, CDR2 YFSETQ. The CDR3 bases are TGCGCCAGCAGCCAAGGACAGCTATCCTACAATGAGCAGTTCTTC. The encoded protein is CASSQGQLSYNEQFF.

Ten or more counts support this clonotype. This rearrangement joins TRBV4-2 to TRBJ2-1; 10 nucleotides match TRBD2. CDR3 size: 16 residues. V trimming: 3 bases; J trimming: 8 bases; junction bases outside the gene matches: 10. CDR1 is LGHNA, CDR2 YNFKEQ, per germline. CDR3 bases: TGTGCCAGCAGCCAGGCTGAGCGGGGGGGCATGGATGAGCAGTTCTTC. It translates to CASSQAERGGMDEQFF.

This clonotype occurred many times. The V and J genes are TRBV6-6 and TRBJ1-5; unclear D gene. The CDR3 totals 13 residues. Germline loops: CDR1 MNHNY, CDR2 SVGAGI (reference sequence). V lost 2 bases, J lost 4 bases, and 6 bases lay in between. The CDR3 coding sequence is TGTGCCAGCAGTTACGGTGGGAATCAGCCCCAGCATTTT. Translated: CASSYGGNQPQHF.

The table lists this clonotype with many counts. DNA for the CDR3: TGTGCCAGCACCCCACGGGGGGGCTCCTACAATGAGCAGTTCTTC. This translates into CASTPRGGSYNEQFF. The chain is built from TRBV7-2 and TRBJ2-1; 8 positions match TRBD2. V shed 7 bases, J shed 0 bases, and the junction held 5 bases outside the gene matches. Germline assignment: CDR1 SGHTA and CDR2 FQGNSA. This CDR3 region has 15 residues. The full variable domain, completed using reference TRBV7-2 and TRBJ2-1, is GAGVSQSPSNKVTEKGKDVELRCDPISGHTALYWYRQSLGQGLEFLIYFQGNSAPDKSGLPSDRFSAERTGGSVSTLTIQRTQQEDSAVYLCASTPRGGSYNEQFFGPGTRLTVL.

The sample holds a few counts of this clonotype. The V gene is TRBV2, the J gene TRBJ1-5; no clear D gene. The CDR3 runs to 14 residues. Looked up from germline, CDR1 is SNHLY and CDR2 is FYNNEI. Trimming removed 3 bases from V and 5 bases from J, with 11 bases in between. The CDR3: CASSDPRSDQPQHF. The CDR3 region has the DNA TGTGCCAGCAGTGATCCCCGGTCCGATCAGCCCCAGCATTTT.

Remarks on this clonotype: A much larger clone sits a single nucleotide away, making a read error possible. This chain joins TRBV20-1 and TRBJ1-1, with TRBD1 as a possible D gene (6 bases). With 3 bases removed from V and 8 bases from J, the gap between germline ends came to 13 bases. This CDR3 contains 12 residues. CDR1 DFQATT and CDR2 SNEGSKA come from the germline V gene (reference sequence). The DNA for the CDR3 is TGCAGTGCTAGTCCCCGGGGGCCCGAAGCTTTCTTT. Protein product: CSASPRGPEAFF.